The 18 T cell receptor beta chains in this list originate from one sample, sequenced in a study of cytomegalovirus exposure and HLA in healthy donors. Use of 60 Vbeta and 13 Jbeta primers characterized the PCR. The table came from immunoSEQ multiplex PCR; TCRdb's copy has only in-frame clones and leaves some out. The table records 85,000 to 120,000 clones, roughly four fifths of them present only once. The sequencing input was PBMCs. These receptors all come from a male donor in good health and CMV-seropositive.

The table lists this clone with a count of one. This chain joins TRBV4-3 and TRBJ2-2, with 7 nucleotides matching TRBD1. CDR3 length: 14 amino acids. Germline V gives CDR1 LGHNA, CDR2 YSLEER. V gave up 3 bases and J gave up 6 bases; unmatched junction bases: 4. CDR3 sequence reads: CASSHDQGAGELFF. CDR3 coding DNA: TGCGCCAGCAGCCATGACCAGGGGGCCGGGGAGCTGTTTTTT.

This clone has a single count. This chain joins TRBV7-2 and TRBJ1-1, with 9 bases matching TRBD1. Germline V gives CDR1 SGHTA, CDR2 FQGNSA. V lost 1 base to trimming and J lost 7 bases; unmatched junction nucleotides: 4. This CDR3 has 14 residues. CDR3 in amino acids: CASSLDGTGFEAFF. CDR3 DNA: TGTGCCAGCAGCTTAGATGGGACAGGGTTTGAAGCTTTCTTT.

The chain uses TRBV4-2 and TRBJ2-5; maybe TRBD2 (6 bases). Trimming shortened V by 1 base and J by 1 base, and 13 bases separated the two germline ends. Germline CDR1 is LGHNA and CDR2 is YNFKEQ. CDR3 length: 16 residues. CDR3 sequence: CASSQGVAGTQETQYF. The CDR3 DNA sequence: TGTGCCAGCAGCCAAGGGGTGGCGGGAACCCAAGAGACCCAGTACTTC.

J is TRBJ2-6 and V is TRBV28, with 7 bases matching TRBD2. Germline V gene data show CDR1 as MDHEN and CDR2 as SYDVKM. The CDR3 runs to 16 residues. The V gene end was trimmed by 3 bases and the J gene end by 4 bases; junction bases not matched to a gene: 6. Here the CDR3 reads CASSLGGGVGANVLTF. CDR3 sequence (DNA): TGTGCCAGCAGTTTGGGGGGAGGGGTCGGGGCCAACGTCCTGACTTTC.

The chain uses TRBV5-1 and TRBJ2-1; 7 bases align to TRBD2. Trimming cost V 5 bases and J 9 bases; bases outside gene matches: 8. The CDR3 consists of 13 residues. Per germline, CDR1 SGHRS and CDR2 YFSETQ. CDR3 DNA: TGCGCCAGCAGTCGGGGAGGGCCCGGTGAGCAGTTCTTC. Translating it yields CASSRGGPGEQFF.

The chain carries TRBV4-2 and TRBJ1-3; unclear D gene. The CDR3 spans 13 residues. The V end was cut by 2 bases, the J end by 8 bases, with 10 bases between. Germline loops: CDR1 LGHNA, CDR2 YNFKEQ. CDR3 protein: CASSQRWRDTIYF. CDR3 DNA: TGTGCCAGCAGCCAACGTTGGAGGGACACCATATATTTT.

The V gene is TRBV27, the J gene TRBJ2-6; TRBD1 agrees at 10 bases. Germline lookup yields CDR1 MNHEY and CDR2 SMNVEV (reference sequence). V dropped 5 bases and J dropped 2; count of bases not matched to a gene: 9. CDR3 length equals 18 residues. In DNA, the CDR3 is TGTGCCAGCAGTCTTAAGGGACAGGGGACAGCTGGGGCCAACGTCCTGACTTTC. Protein sequence: CASSLKGQGTAGANVLTF.

J is TRBJ1-6 and V is TRBV4-1, with a weak D call TRBD1 (6 bases). Germline V gene lookup returns CDR1 MGHRA and CDR2 YSYEKL. Trimming pared 0 bases from V and 9 bases from J, leaving 12 bases between. The CDR3 runs to 15 residues. CDR3 protein: CASSQEDREGSPLHF. The CDR3 nucleotides read TGCGCCAGCAGCCAAGAGGACAGAGAAGGTTCACCCCTCCACTTT.

The gene calls are TRBV7-2 and TRBJ2-7; 9 bases match TRBD2. Germline CDR1 is SGHTA and CDR2 is FQGNSA. J was trimmed by 7 bases and V by 2 bases; bases with no gene match: 6. This CDR3 has 14 residues. The CDR3: CASSLRTSVREQYF. The CDR3, as DNA: TGTGCCAGCAGCTTAAGGACTAGCGTTAGGGAGCAGTACTTC. The whole variable domain, remainder taken from reference TRBV7-2 and TRBJ2-7, is GAGVSQSPSNKVTEKGKDVELRCDPISGHTALYWYRQSLGQGLEFLIYFQGNSAPDKSGLPSDRFSAERTGGSVSTLTIQRTQQEDSAVYLCASSLRTSVREQYFGPGTRLTVT.

The V and J genes are TRBV11-2 and TRBJ2-1; D may be TRBD2 (6 bases). There are 16 residues in the CDR3. Germline lookup yields CDR1 SGHAT and CDR2 FQNNGV. V was cut by 2 bases and J by 9 bases, with 20 bases left in between. The DNA for the CDR3 is TGTGCCAGCAGCTTATTCGTTTCGCTAGCGAGCACTGAGCAGTTCTTC. It yields the protein CASSLFVSLASTEQFF. Using reference TRBV11-2 and TRBJ2-1 for the parts outside the CDR3, the full variable domain is EAGVAQSPRYKIIEKRQSVAFWCNPISGHATLYWYQQILGQGPKLLIQFQNNGVVDDSQLPKDRFSAERLKGVDSTLKIQPAKLEDSAVYLCASSLFVSLASTEQFFGPGTRLTVL.

V gene TRBV4-3 combines with J gene TRBJ2-3, with D tentatively TRBD1 (5 bases). In germline, CDR1 is LGHNA, CDR2 YSLEER. The CDR3 consists of 16 residues. Trimming removed 4 bases at V and 2 bases at J, with 16 bases between. The CDR3 is CASSRNLGVLTDTQYF. In DNA, the CDR3 is TGCGCCAGCAGCCGAAACCTAGGGGTACTCACAGATACGCAGTATTTT.

The chain joins TRBV9 to TRBJ2-1; D remains unclear. Trimming took 0 bases from V and 10 from J, leaving 8 bases between them. CDR3 size: 12 residues. CDR1 is SGDLS, CDR2 YYNGEE, per germline. The CDR3 here is CASSVEEREQFF. CDR3 DNA: TGTGCCAGCAGCGTAGAGGAGCGAGAGCAGTTCTTC.

The genes are TRBV18 and TRBJ2-2; unclear D gene. CDR1 and CDR2 from the germline V gene are KGHSH and LQKENI. With 3 bases removed from V and 7 bases from J, the gap between germline ends came to 6 bases. The CDR3 runs 12 residues. The CDR3 DNA reads as TGTGCCAGCTCACCTTTAAACGGGGAGCTGTTTTTT. It encodes CASSPLNGELFF.

V usage is TRBV2 and J usage is TRBJ2-5; a weak D match, TRBD1 (5 bases). The ends were cut back, 7 bases at V and 1 base at J, with 10 bases in the middle. This CDR3 region has 13 residues. CDR1 and CDR2 from the germline V gene are SNHLY and FYNNEI. The CDR3 DNA sequence: TGTGCCAGCAATTTCCAGGGCCAAGAGACCCAGTACTTC. Translated, it gives CASNFQGQETQYF.

The V call is TRBV6-1, the J call TRBJ1-4; tentative D call: TRBD1 (5 bases). This CDR3 is 16 amino acids long. Trimming stripped 0 bases from V and 8 bases from J, with 16 bases between. Germline V gene sequence: CDR1 MNHNS, CDR2 SASEGT. The CDR3 here is CASSEAVPGTGEKLFF. For the CDR3, the DNA is TGTGCCAGCAGTGAAGCGGTGCCCGGCACAGGAGAAAAACTGTTTTTT.

The V call is TRBV10-2, the J call TRBJ2-2; TRBD2 might be the D (5 bases). Trimming cost V 1 base and J 3 bases, with 6 bases left between them. The CDR3 is 14 amino acids. Germline CDR1 WSHSY, CDR2 SAAADI. The CDR3 nucleotides read TGCGCCAGCAGTGAGTGGCGGGACACCGGGGAGCTGTTTTTT. This encodes CASSEWRDTGELFF.

This chain links TRBV11-2 with TRBJ2-1, with D uncertain. Per germline, CDR1 SGHAT and CDR2 FQNNGV. The CDR3 runs to 13 residues. V lost 1 base, J lost 12 bases, and 13 bases lay in between. DNA for the CDR3: TGTGCCAGCAGCTTAGTTGGTAGCCAAGGGCAGTTCTTC. Translation gives CASSLVGSQGQFF.

The chain carries TRBV7-2 and TRBJ1-2; D uncertain. Germline assignment: CDR1 SGHTA and CDR2 FQGNSA. The CDR3 runs to 13 residues. Trimming shortened V by 6 bases and J by 2 bases, and 10 bases separated the two germline ends. CDR3 DNA sequence: TGTGCCAGCAGACATAGCCTAAACTATGGCTACACCTTC. Encoded protein: CASRHSLNYGYTF. Supplemented by reference TRBV7-2 and TRBJ1-2, the full variable domain reads GAGVSQSPSNKVTEKGKDVELRCDPISGHTALYWYRQSLGQGLEFLIYFQGNSAPDKSGLPSDRFSAERTGGSVSTLTIQRTQQEDSAVYLCASRHSLNYGYTFGSGTRLTVV.